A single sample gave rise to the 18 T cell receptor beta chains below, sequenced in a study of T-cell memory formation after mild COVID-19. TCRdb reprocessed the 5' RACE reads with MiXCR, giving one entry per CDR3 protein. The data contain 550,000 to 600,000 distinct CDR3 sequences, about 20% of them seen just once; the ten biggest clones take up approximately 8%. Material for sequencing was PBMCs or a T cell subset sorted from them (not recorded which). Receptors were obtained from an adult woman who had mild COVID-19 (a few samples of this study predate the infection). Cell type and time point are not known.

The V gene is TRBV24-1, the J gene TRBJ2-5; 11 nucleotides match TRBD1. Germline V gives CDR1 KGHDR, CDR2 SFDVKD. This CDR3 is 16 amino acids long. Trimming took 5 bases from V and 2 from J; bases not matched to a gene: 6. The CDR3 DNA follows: TGTGCCACCAGTGTCTCGGGGACAGGGGGACAAGAGACCCAGTACTTC. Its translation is CATSVSGTGGQETQYF.

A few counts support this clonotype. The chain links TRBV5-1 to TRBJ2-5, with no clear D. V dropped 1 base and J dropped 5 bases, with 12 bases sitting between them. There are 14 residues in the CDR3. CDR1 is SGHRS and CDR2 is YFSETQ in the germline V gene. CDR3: CASSLTVSAETQYF. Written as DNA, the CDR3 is TGCGCCAGCAGCTTGACGGTTAGTGCGGAGACCCAGTACTTC.

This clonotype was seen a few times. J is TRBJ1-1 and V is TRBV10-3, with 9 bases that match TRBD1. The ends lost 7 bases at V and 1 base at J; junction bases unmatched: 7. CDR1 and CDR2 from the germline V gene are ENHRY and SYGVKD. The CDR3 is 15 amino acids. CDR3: CAITSKGQGNTEAFF. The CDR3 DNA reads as TGTGCCATCACCTCAAAGGGACAGGGGAACACTGAAGCTTTCTTT.

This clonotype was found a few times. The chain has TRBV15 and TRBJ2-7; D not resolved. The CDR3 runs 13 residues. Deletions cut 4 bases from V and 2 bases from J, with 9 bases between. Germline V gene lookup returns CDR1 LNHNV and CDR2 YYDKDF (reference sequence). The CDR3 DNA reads TGTGCCACCAGCACAAGAACAGCCTACGAGCAGTACTTC. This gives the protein CATSTRTAYEQYF.

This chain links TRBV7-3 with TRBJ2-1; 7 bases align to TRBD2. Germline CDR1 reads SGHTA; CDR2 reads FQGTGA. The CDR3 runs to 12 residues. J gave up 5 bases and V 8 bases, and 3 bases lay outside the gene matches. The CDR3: CASGTTNNEQFF. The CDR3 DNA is TGTGCCAGCGGGACTACCAACAATGAGCAGTTCTTC. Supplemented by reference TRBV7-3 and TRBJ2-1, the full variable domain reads GAGVSQTPSNKVTEKGKYVELRCDPISGHTALYWYRQSLGQGPEFLIYFQGTGAADDSGLPNDRFFAVRPEGSVSTLKIQRTERGDSAVYLCASGTTNNEQFFGPGTRLTVL.

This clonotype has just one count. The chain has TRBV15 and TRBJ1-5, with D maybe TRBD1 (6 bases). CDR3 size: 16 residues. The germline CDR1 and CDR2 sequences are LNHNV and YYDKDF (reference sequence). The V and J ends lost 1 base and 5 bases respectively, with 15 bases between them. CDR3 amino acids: CATSRAEQGTDQPQHF. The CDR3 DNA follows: TGTGCCACCAGCAGAGCGGAACAGGGAACGGATCAGCCCCAGCATTTT.

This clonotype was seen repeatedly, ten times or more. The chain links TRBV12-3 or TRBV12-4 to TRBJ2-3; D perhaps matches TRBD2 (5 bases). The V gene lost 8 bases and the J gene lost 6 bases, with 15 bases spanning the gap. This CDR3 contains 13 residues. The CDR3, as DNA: TGTGCCAGCGTTAAGCGGAGATTGGATACGCAGTATTTT. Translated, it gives CASVKRRLDTQYF.

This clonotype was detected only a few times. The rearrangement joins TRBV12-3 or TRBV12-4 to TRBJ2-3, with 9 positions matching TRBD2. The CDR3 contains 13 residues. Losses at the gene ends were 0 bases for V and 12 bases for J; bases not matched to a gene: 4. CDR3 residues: CASSLAELAGQYF. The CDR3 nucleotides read TGTGCCAGCAGTTTAGCGGAGCTAGCGGGACAGTATTTT.

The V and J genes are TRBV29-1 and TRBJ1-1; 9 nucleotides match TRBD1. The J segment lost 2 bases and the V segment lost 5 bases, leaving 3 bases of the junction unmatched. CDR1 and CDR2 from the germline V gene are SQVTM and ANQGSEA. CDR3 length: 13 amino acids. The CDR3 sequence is CSVTDRGNTEAFF. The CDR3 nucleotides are TGCAGCGTTACGGACAGGGGTAACACTGAAGCTTTCTTT. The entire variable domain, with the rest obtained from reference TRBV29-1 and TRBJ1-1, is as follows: SAVISQKPSRDICQRGTSLTIQCQVDSQVTMMFWYRQQPGQSLTLIATANQGSEATYESGFVIDKFPISRPNLTFSTLTVSNMSPEDSSIYLCSVTDRGNTEAFFGQGTRLTVV.

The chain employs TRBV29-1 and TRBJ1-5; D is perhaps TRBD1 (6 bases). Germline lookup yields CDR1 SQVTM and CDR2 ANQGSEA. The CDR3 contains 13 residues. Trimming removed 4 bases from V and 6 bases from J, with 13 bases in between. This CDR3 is CSVGGGQGQPQHF. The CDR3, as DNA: TGCAGCGTTGGGGGGGGGCAAGGTCAGCCCCAGCATTTT.

The CDR3 loop reads CATSEPGQGNTGELFF. CDR3 coding DNA: TGTGCCACCAGTGAACCGGGACAGGGGAACACCGGGGAGCTGTTTTTT. The chain recombines TRBV24-1 with TRBJ2-2; 9 nucleotides match TRBD1. This CDR3 contains 16 residues. Germline V gene data show CDR1 as KGHDR and CDR2 as SFDVKD. V dropped 4 bases and J dropped 1; count of bases not matched to a gene: 3.

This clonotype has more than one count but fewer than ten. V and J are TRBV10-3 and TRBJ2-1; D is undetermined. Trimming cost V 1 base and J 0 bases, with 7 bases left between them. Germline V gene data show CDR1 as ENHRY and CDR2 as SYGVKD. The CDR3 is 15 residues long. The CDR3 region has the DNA TGTGCCATCAGTGAGTTTGGCAGCTCCTACAATGAGCAGTTCTTC. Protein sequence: CAISEFGSSYNEQFF.

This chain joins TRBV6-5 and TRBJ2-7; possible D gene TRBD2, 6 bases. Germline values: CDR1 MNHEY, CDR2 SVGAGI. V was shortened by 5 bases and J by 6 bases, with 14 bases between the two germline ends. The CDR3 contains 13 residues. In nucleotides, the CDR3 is TGTGCCAGCAGTCGTACTAGCCCTGGCGAGCAGTACTTC. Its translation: CASSRTSPGEQYF.

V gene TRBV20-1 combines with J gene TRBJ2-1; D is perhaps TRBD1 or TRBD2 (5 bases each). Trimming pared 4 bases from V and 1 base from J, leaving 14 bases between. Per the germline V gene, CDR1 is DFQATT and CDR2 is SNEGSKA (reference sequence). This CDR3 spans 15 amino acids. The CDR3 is CSATRDPRSYNEQFF. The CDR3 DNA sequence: TGCAGTGCTACCCGGGACCCAAGATCCTACAATGAGCAGTTCTTC.

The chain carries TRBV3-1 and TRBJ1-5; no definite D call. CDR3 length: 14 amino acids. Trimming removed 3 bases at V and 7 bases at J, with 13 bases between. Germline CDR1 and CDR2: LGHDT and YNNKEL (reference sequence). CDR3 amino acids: CASSQVGKTQPQHF. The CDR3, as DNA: TGTGCCAGCAGCCAGGTTGGGAAAACCCAGCCCCAGCATTTT. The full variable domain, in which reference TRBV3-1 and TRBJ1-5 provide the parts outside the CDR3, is DTAVSQTPKYLVTQMGNDKSIKCEQNLGHDTMYWYKQDSKKFLKIMFSYNNKELIINETVPNRFSPKSPDKAHLNLHINSLELGDSAVYFCASSQVGKTQPQHFGDGTRLSIL.

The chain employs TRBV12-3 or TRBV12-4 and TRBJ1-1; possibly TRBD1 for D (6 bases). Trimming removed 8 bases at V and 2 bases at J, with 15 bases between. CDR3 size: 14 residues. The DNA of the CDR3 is TGTGCCAGCGGAAAGACAGGATTAAACACTGAAGCTTTCTTT. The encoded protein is CASGKTGLNTEAFF.

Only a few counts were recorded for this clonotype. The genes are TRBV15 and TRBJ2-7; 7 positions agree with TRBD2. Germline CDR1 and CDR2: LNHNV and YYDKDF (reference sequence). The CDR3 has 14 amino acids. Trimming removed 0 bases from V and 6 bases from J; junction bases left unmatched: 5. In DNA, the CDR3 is TGTGCCACCAGCAGAGATTGGGAGGGTTCCGAGCAGTACTTC. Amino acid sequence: CATSRDWEGSEQYF.

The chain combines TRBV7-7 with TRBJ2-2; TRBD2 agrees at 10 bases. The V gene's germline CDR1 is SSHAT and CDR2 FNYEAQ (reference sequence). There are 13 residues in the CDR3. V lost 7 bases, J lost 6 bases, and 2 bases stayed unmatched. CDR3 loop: CASTSGGPGELFF. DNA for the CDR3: TGTGCCAGCACTAGCGGGGGCCCCGGGGAGCTGTTTTTT.